The 22 T cell receptor gamma chains presented below share a single source sample, sequenced in a study of intestinal T cells in coeliac disease. Genomic DNA came from ten roughly 5.2-µm formalin-fixed paraffin-embedded scrolls per case. LymphoTrack primers amplified TRG sequences from approximately 200 ng of biopsy DNA. TCRdb made new clone calls on the multiplex PCR reads using CATT. Of approximately 630 gamma-chain clones listed, more than 40% are singletons. Sequenced: a duodenal biopsy. These receptors were obtained from a human donor with celiac disease.

The chain employs TRGV9 and TRGJ1 or TRGJ2. Germline assignment: CDR1 GITISATS and CDR2 ISYDGTV (reference sequence). V lost 5 bases to trimming and J lost 9 bases; unmatched junction nucleotides: 7. The CDR3 extends over 11 amino acids. For the CDR3, the DNA is TGTGCCTTGTGGGGGTTAGCTAAGAAACTCTTT. It codes for CALWGLAKKLF.

This chain joins TRGV9 and TRGJ1 or TRGJ2. Trimming took 6 bases from V and 6 from J; bases not matched to a gene: 2. The CDR3 loop spans 10 amino acids. Germline values: CDR1 GITISATS, CDR2 ISYDGTV (reference sequence). The DNA for the CDR3 is TGTGCCTTGTGGTTTTATAAGAAACTCTTT. Encoded protein: CALWFYKKLF.

In regard to this clone: One end of the junction fails to match germline, which may point to a read error. The CDR3 sequence is CAPGTAGFTVRYKKLF. For the CDR3, the DNA is TGCGCACCTGGGACGGCGGGGTTTACTGTAAGGTATAAGAAACTCTTT. J is TRGJ1 or TRGJ2 and V is TRGV2. CDR1 and CDR2 (germline): EGSNGY, YDSYNSKV. This CDR3 has 16 amino acids.

V usage is TRGV2 and J usage is TRGJP1. Germline assignment: CDR1 EGSNGY and CDR2 YDSYNSKV. CDR3 length: 14 residues. Losses at the gene ends were 1 base for V and 7 bases for J; bases not matched to a gene: 6. The CDR3 DNA sequence: TGTGCCACCTGGGACGGCGTTCTTGGTTGGTTCAAGATATTT. It specifies CATWDGVLGWFKIF.

This clone was found a few times. The rearrangement joins TRGV8 to TRGJ1 or TRGJ2. CDR3 length: 10 residues. Germline loops: CDR1 VENAVY, CDR2 YDSYNSRV. This CDR3 reads CAPGTDKKLF. The CDR3 DNA is TGTGCACCTGGGACGGATAAGAAACTCTTT.

The chain employs TRGV10 and TRGJP1. TRGV10 falls under the ORF class, with uncertain function. Trimming at V came to 8 bases and at J to 6 bases, leaving 4 bases not matched to a gene. CDR3 length equals 12 residues. CDR3 loop: CAAWGSGWFKIF. Written as DNA, the CDR3 is TGTGCTGCGTGGGGATCTGGTTGGTTCAAGATATTT.

This clone has a handful of counts. DNA of the CDR3: TGTGCCACTGCGCAGTTCAAGATATTT. Translating gives CATAQFKIF. The chain uses TRGV3 and TRGJP1. V gave up 10 bases and J gave up 13 bases; unmatched junction bases: 6. Per the germline V gene, CDR1 is VTNTFY and CDR2 is YDVSTARD (reference sequence). The length of the CDR3 is 9 residues.

By proportion, this clone is hyperexpanded (1% or more). This chain links TRGV3 with TRGJP2. This CDR3 region has 16 residues. The trim removed 1 base at V and 0 bases at J, leaving 5 bases unmatched. The V gene's germline CDR1 is VTNTFY and CDR2 YDVSTARD (reference sequence). The CDR3 protein is CATWDSHYSSDWIKTF. CDR3 DNA: TGTGCCACCTGGGACAGCCACTATAGTAGTGATTGGATCAAGACGTTT.

The chain uses TRGV10 and TRGJ1 or TRGJ2. TRGV10 is sorted into the ORF group, with uncertain function. V dropped 12 bases and J dropped 10; count of bases not matched to a gene: 10. This CDR3 is 10 amino acids long. CDR3 DNA sequence: TGTGCTGCCCCTGAGAGGAAGAAACTCTTT. This encodes CAAPERKKLF.

V is TRGV2 and J is TRGJ1 or TRGJ2. CDR1 is EGSNGY and CDR2 is YDSYNSKV in the germline V gene. The CDR3 sequence is 15 residues long. V lost 6 bases, J lost 7 bases, and 18 bases stayed unmatched. The CDR3 DNA reads as TGTGCCACCTGGACGGTCCTTTCGATACGGTATAAGAAACTCTTT. Translated: CATWTVLSIRYKKLF.

This clone was observed a handful of times. The genes are TRGV9 and TRGJ1 or TRGJ2. This CDR3 comprises 9 residues. CDR1 is GITISATS, CDR2 ISYDGTV, per germline (reference sequence). V dropped 3 bases and J dropped 16; count of bases not matched to a gene: 6. CDR3 nucleotide sequence: TGTGCCTTGTGGGAGAGAAATCTCTTT. Its translation: CALWERNLF.

This clone has a handful of counts. The amino acid sequence in TCRdb belongs to a much larger clone and departs from this DNA's translation at residue 5, likely a sequencing read error; the sequence shown is translated from the DNA. The chain is built from TRGV3 and TRGJP2. The CDR3 extends over 16 amino acids. Germline V CDR1 and CDR2: VTNTFY, YDVSTARD (reference sequence). The CDR3 loop is CATWGRLPSSDWIKTF. CDR3 coding DNA: TGTGCCACCTGGGGCAGGCTCCCTAGTAGTGATTGGATCAAGACGTTT.

This clone was detected only a few times. This chain links TRGV8 with TRGJP2. Germline V CDR1 and CDR2: VENAVY, YDSYNSRV. There are 16 residues in the CDR3. The CDR3 sequence: CAPGALIGSSDWIKTF. The CDR3 coding sequence is TGTGCACCTGGGGCCCTTATAGGGAGTAGTGATTGGATCAAGACGTTT.

By sample fraction, this clone is large. The J gene is TRGJP1, the V gene TRGV8. V was pared by 0 bases and J by 1 base, with 2 bases of the junction left unmatched. From germline, CDR1 is VENAVY and CDR2 YDSYNSRV. The CDR3 runs 15 residues. The CDR3, as DNA: TGTGCCACCTGGGATAGGCCTACCACTGGTTGGTTCAAGATATTT. Translation: CATWDRPTTGWFKIF.

Sample share makes this clone large. This chain connects TRGV8 to TRGJ1 or TRGJ2. CDR1 VENAVY and CDR2 YDSYNSRV come from the germline V gene. The CDR3 sequence is 12 residues long. The J segment lost 4 bases and the V segment lost 0 bases, leaving 0 bases of the junction unmatched. Written as DNA, the CDR3 is TGTGCCACCTGGGATAGGTATTATAAGAAACTCTTT. It yields the protein CATWDRYYKKLF.

The sample holds one count of this clone. The V and J genes are TRGV2 and TRGJP2. Losses at the gene ends were 0 bases for V and 2 bases for J; bases not matched to a gene: 9. CDR3 length: 17 residues. The germline CDR1 and CDR2 sequences are EGSNGY and YDSYNSKV. For the CDR3, the DNA is TGTGCCACCTGGGACGGGCCGAGATGGAGTAGTGATTGGATCAAGACGTTT. Translation: CATWDGPRWSSDWIKTF.

This clone was detected only a few times. This may arise from a read error, as a much more abundant clone is one base away. The sample contains more than one DNA sequence encoding this CDR3. V is TRGV9 and J is TRGJ1 or TRGJ2. The V gene's germline CDR1 is GITISATS and CDR2 ISYDGTV (reference sequence). The length of the CDR3 is 13 residues. The CDR3 DNA follows: TGCGCCTTGTGGGAGTCGCTTTATTATAAGAAACTCTTT. Translating it yields CALWESLYYKKLF.

This clone showed up just a few times. This chain joins TRGV2 and TRGJ1 or TRGJ2. Germline V CDR1 and CDR2: EGSNGY, YDSYNSKV. The CDR3 sequence is 13 residues long. Trimming at V came to 6 bases and at J to 7 bases, leaving 12 bases not matched to a gene. CDR3 loop: CATWTLRGYKKLF. CDR3 nucleotide sequence: TGTGCCACCTGGACTCTGAGGGGGTATAAGAAACTCTTT.

This clone is deemed large. Other DNA variants within this sample encode the same CDR3. This chain joins TRGV8 and TRGJ1 or TRGJ2. V shed 2 bases, J shed 7 bases, and the junction held 5 bases outside the gene matches. Germline CDR1 is VENAVY and CDR2 is YDSYNSRV. The CDR3 length is 12 residues. The CDR3 DNA sequence: TGTGCCACCTGGGATATTCCCTATAAGAAACTCTTT. Protein: CATWDIPYKKLF.

As for this clone: TCRdb attributes to this sequence the protein of a much larger clone, which differs from the DNA translation at residue 3; a read error is likely, and the protein displayed is translated from the DNA. The CDR3 DNA sequence: TGTGCCCGCTGGATTAGTCCTTTCTTTTATTATAAGAAACTCTTT. It encodes CARWISPFFYYKKLF. The chain joins TRGV11 to TRGJ1 or TRGJ2. TRGV11 is assigned to the ORF class and has an uncertain function. CDR3 length: 15 residues.

The chain carries TRGV2 and TRGJP2. The ends lost 8 bases at V and 9 bases at J; junction bases unmatched: 18. CDR3 size: 15 residues. Germline assignment: CDR1 EGSNGY and CDR2 YDSYNSKV. CDR3: CATLGPFVVYWIKTF. DNA of the CDR3: TGTGCCACCTTGGGACCTTTTGTAGTGTATTGGATCAAGACGTTT.

This clone was recorded only once. J is TRGJP2 and V is TRGV2. V was pared by 1 base and J by 0 bases, with 29 bases of the junction left unmatched. CDR3 length equals 24 residues. CDR1 and CDR2 from the germline V gene are EGSNGY and YDSYNSKV. The CDR3 reads CATWDGKGQWGADSSNSSDWIKTF. CDR3 nucleotide sequence: TGTGCCACCTGGGACGGTAAAGGACAATGGGGAGCCGATTCGAGCAATAGTAGTGATTGGATCAAGACGTTT.